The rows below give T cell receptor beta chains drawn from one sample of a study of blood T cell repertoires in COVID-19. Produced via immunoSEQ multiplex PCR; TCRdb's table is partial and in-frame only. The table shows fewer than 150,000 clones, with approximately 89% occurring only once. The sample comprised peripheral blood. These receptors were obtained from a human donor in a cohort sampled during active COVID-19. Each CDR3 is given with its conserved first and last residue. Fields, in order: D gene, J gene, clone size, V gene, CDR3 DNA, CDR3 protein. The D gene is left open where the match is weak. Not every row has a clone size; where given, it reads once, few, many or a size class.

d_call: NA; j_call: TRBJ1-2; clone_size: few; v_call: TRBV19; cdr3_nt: TGTGCCAGTAGTTTGTCCGAGGGAGGGGGCTACACCTTC; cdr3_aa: CASSLSEGGGYTF
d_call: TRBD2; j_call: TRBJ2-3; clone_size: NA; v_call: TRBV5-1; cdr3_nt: TGCGCCAGCAGCCCCTCGGGGACTAGCGTCTTGGATTTT; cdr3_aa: CASSPSGTSVLDF
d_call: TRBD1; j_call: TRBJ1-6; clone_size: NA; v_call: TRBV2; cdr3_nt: TGTGCCAGCAGTTGGCCGCAGACAGGGCCCCTCCACTTT; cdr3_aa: CASSWPQTGPLHF
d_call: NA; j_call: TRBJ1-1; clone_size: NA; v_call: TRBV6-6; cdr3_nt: TGTGCCAGCAGTTCCTTAATTGAAGCTTTCTTT; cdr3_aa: CASSSLIEAFF
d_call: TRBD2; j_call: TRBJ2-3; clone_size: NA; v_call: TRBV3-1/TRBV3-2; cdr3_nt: TGTGCCAGCAGGGGATTAGCGGGGCAAACGCAGTATTTT; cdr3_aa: CASRGLAGQTQYF
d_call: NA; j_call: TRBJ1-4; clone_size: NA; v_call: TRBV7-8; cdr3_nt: TGTGCCAGCAGCTTAGATGGACAGTATAATGAAAAACTGTTTTTT; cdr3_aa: CASSLDGQYNEKLFF
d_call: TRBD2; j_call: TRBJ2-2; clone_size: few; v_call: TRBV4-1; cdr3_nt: TGCGCCAGCAGCCAACCCGGACTAGCGGGAGGGCCTAACACCGGGGAGCTGTTTTTT; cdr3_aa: CASSQPGLAGGPNTGELFF
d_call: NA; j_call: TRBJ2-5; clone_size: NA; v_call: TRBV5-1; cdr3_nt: TGCGCCAGCAGCTTCAACGGAGTTGAAGAGACCCAGTACTTC; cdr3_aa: CASSFNGVEETQYF
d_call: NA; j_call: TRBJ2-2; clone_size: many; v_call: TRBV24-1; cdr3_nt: TGTGCCACCAGTCATGGACAGCCGAACACCGGGGAGCTGTTTTTT; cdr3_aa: CATSHGQPNTGELFF
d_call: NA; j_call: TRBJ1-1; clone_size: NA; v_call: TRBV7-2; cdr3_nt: TGTGCCAGCAGACCCCGCGGGGGGAACACTGAAGCTTTCTTT; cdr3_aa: CASRPRGGNTEAFF
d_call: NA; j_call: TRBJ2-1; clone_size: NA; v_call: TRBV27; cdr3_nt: TGTGCCAGCAGTTTAACGGGATCCTACAATGAGCAGTTCTTC; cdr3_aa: CASSLTGSYNEQFF
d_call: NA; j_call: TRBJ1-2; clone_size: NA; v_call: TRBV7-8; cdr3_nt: TGTGCCAGCAGCCCCACCGACAGCAAATACTATGGCTACACCTTC; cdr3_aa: CASSPTDSKYYGYTF
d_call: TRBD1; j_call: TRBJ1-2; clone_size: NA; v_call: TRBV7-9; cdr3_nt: TGTGCCAGCAGCCCTCGTGGACAGGGGGGTTCTGGCTACACCTTC; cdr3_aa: CASSPRGQGGSGYTF
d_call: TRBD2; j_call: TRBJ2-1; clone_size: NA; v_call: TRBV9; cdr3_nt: TGTGCCAGCAGCTCTGGGACTAGCGGGGCATACAATGAGCAGTTCTTC; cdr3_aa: CASSSGTSGAYNEQFF
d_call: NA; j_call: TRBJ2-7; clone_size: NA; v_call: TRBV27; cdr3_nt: TGTGCCAGCAGTTTAGTCGGGGGCTACGAGCAGTACTTC; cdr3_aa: CASSLVGGYEQYF
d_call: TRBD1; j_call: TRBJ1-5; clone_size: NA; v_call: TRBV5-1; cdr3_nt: TGCGCCAGCAGCTTGGAGGGGACAGGGAGGGGTCAGCCCCAGCATTTT; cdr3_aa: CASSLEGTGRGQPQHF
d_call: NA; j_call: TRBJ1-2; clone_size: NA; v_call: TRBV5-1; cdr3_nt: TGCGCCAGCAGCTTGGATATCTATGGCTACACCTTC; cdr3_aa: CASSLDIYGYTF
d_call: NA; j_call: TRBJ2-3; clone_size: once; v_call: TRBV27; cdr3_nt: TGTGCCAGCAGTTTAAGTGTATCCGCAGGGCGGCCAGATACGCAGTATTTT; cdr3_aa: CASSLSVSAGRPDTQYF
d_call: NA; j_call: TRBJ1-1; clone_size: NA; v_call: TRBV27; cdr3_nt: TGTGCCAGCAGTTTTTTGGCCGGGGGTGAAGCTTTCTTT; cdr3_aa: CASSFLAGGEAFF
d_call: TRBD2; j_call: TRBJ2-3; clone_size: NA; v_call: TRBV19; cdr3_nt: TGTGCCAGTAATCAACGACTAGCGGGAGGAGATACGCAGTATTTT; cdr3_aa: CASNQRLAGGDTQYF
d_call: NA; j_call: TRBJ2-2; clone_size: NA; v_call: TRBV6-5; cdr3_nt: TGTGCCAGCAGTTACGCCGGGACATTAGGGGGGGAGCTGTTTTTT; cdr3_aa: CASSYAGTLGGELFF
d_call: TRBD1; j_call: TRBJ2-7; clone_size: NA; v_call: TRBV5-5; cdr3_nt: TGTGCCAGCAGGGTGCCAGGACAGGGATCCTCCTACGAGCAGTACTTC; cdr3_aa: CASRVPGQGSSYEQYF
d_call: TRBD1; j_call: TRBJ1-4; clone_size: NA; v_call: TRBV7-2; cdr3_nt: TGTGCCAGCACCCTGACAGGGTCGAATGAAAAACTGTTTTTT; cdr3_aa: CASTLTGSNEKLFF
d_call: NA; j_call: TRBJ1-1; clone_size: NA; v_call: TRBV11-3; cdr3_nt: TGTGCCAGCAGGGAAGCGGGGATACCGGGGAACACTGAAGCTTTCTTT; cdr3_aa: CASREAGIPGNTEAFF
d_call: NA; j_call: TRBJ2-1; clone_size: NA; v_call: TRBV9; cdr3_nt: TGTGCCAGCAGCGCGGGGGAGCTCACCTACAATGAGCAGTTCTTC; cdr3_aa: CASSAGELTYNEQFF